This TCR beta chain emerged from a study of blood T cell repertoires in COVID-19. Methods used by the authors: Estimation of nucleated cell counts was performed using reference gene primer amplification. Using immunoSEQ multiplex PCR, the repertoire was profiled, and TCRdb retains in-frame clones only, with some absent. The D gene and trimming were derived from the DNA, and the V and J assignments and clone size from that table. The sample contains some 64,000 clones, 70% to 85% of which appear only once. The CDR3 runs to 12 residues. The germline gives CDR1 SNHLY, CDR2 FYNNEI. Trimming left V 4 bases short and J 3 bases short, with 3 bases between.

This clonotype was obtained from a man aged 55 to 70 with acute or convalescent COVID-19. The sequenced material came from peripheral blood. This chain links TRBV2 with TRBJ2-2; D gene uncertain. The CDR3 loop reads CASSAYTGELFF. The CDR3 DNA is TGTGCCAGCAGTGCATACACCGGGGAGCTGTTTTTT.